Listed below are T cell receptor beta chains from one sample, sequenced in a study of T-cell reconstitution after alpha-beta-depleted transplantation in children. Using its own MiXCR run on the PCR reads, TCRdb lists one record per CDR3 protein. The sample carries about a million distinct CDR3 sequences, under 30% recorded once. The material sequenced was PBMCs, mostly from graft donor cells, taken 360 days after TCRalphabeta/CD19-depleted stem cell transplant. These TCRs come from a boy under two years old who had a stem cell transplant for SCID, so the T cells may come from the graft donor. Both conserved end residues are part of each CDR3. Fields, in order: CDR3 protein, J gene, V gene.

CDR3 protein: CASTLDHWGAPGEQYF
J gene: TRBJ2-7
V gene: TRBV4-2

CDR3 protein: CASSWSTGDSETQYF
J gene: TRBJ2-5
V gene: TRBV5-6

CDR3 protein: CASSSTVGGRTGELFF
J gene: TRBJ2-2
V gene: TRBV5-1

CDR3 protein: CASSLQGAETEAFF
J gene: TRBJ1-1
V gene: TRBV5-1

CDR3 protein: CSARQGEDTQYF
J gene: TRBJ2-3
V gene: TRBV20-1

CDR3 protein: CATQGGGANTGELFF
J gene: TRBJ2-2
V gene: TRBV12-3/TRBV12-4

CDR3 protein: CASSRTGFGELFF
J gene: TRBJ2-2
V gene: TRBV12-3/TRBV12-4

CDR3 protein: CASLRGIGSSYEQYF
J gene: TRBJ2-7
V gene: TRBV7-2

CDR3 protein: CSVPRETQYF
J gene: TRBJ2-5
V gene: TRBV20-1

CDR3 protein: CASSSAVGNQGRTQYF
J gene: TRBJ2-3
V gene: TRBV6-2/TRBV6-3

CDR3 protein: CASSFGRFSYEQYF
J gene: TRBJ2-7
V gene: TRBV5-6

CDR3 protein: CATSREGYNEQFF
J gene: TRBJ2-1
V gene: TRBV15

CDR3 protein: CASSFYRGRMVAYEQYF
J gene: TRBJ2-7
V gene: TRBV7-2

CDR3 protein: CASSQVGTPLGYGYTF
J gene: TRBJ1-2
V gene: TRBV4-1

CDR3 protein: CASNVASGTRLQETQYF
J gene: TRBJ2-5
V gene: TRBV6-2/TRBV6-3

CDR3 protein: CASSYSIPGARETQYF
J gene: TRBJ2-5
V gene: TRBV6-5

CDR3 protein: CASSEYNLASTDTQYF
J gene: TRBJ2-3
V gene: TRBV25-1

CDR3 protein: CASRRTDNTEAFF
J gene: TRBJ1-1
V gene: TRBV10-3

CDR3 protein: CAISDPPSTHYEQYF
J gene: TRBJ2-7
V gene: TRBV10-3

CDR3 protein: CASSDGRSGQMNTEAFF
J gene: TRBJ1-1
V gene: TRBV5-6

CDR3 protein: CASSGTISTDTQYF
J gene: TRBJ2-3
V gene: TRBV27

CDR3 protein: CSVEQGVLREGYTF
J gene: TRBJ1-2
V gene: TRBV29-1

CDR3 protein: CSATNLPPVEDTQYF
J gene: TRBJ2-3
V gene: TRBV20-1

CDR3 protein: CSSADRPGQSLFGYTF
J gene: TRBJ1-2
V gene: TRBV20-1

CDR3 protein: CASSLEGSPLHF
J gene: TRBJ1-6
V gene: TRBV5-1

CDR3 protein: CASTYYPNVEGTEAFF
J gene: TRBJ1-1
V gene: TRBV11-1

CDR3 protein: CASSLEASGDYNEQFF
J gene: TRBJ2-1
V gene: TRBV7-2

CDR3 protein: CASSLGGLAGREAGELFF
J gene: TRBJ2-2
V gene: TRBV12-3/TRBV12-4

CDR3 protein: CASSLVAGLAGALNTGELFF
J gene: TRBJ2-2
V gene: TRBV27

CDR3 protein: CATSPGPPYDDEQFF
J gene: TRBJ2-1
V gene: TRBV15